These 27 T cell receptor beta chains were all obtained from the same sample, sequenced in a study of blood T cell repertoires in COVID-19. Assay used: immunoSEQ multiplex PCR; TCRdb lists only in-frame clones, some missing. The sample lists about 320,000 clones, 85% seen once, with 1.5% to 2% in the top ten. The sequenced sample was PBMCs or T cells enriched from blood (not recorded which). Receptor source: a woman aged 25 to 45 who had been exposed to COVID-19.

This chain connects TRBV15 to TRBJ2-1; TRBD2 might be the D (6 bases). The CDR3 covers 15 residues. V lost 4 bases and J lost 0, with 10 bases in between. CDR1 is LNHNV, CDR2 YYDKDF, per germline (reference sequence). The CDR3 DNA reads TGTGCCACCAGCAACCGTAGCGGCTCCTACAATGAGCAGTTCTTC. The encoded protein is CATSNRSGSYNEQFF.

The V call is TRBV4-3, the J call TRBJ1-5, with D possibly matching TRBD1 (6 bases). From germline, CDR1 is LGHNA and CDR2 YSLEER. V was cut by 0 bases and J by 4 bases, with 16 bases left in between. This CDR3 has 17 residues. The CDR3 protein is CASSQEMQGRGNQPQHF. The CDR3 coding sequence is TGCGCCAGCAGCCAAGAGATGCAGGGGAGAGGGAATCAGCCCCAGCATTTT.

V is TRBV28 and J is TRBJ2-7; D is ambiguous. This CDR3 has 14 residues. CDR1 is MDHEN and CDR2 is SYDVKM in the germline V gene. V was trimmed by 3 bases and J by 3 bases, leaving 12 bases between them. The CDR3: CASSFSRPIYEQYF. In DNA form, the CDR3 reads TGTGCCAGCAGTTTTTCGCGCCCGATCTACGAGCAGTACTTC.

This chain connects TRBV7-2 to TRBJ2-2; the D is unclear. Per germline, CDR1 SGHTA and CDR2 FQGNSA. The CDR3 extends over 14 amino acids. Deletions cut 1 base from V and 5 bases from J, with 8 bases between. The chain's CDR3 is CASSLDPVTGELFF. The CDR3 region has the DNA TGTGCCAGCAGCTTAGATCCAGTGACCGGGGAGCTGTTTTTT.

The chain is built from TRBV28 and TRBJ2-5; 8 bases line up with TRBD2. This CDR3 spans 17 amino acids. Germline V CDR1 and CDR2: MDHEN, SYDVKM. Unmatched junction bases numbered 14, after V lost 3 bases and J lost 5 bases. CDR3 amino acids: CASSFYRREEPGETQYF. The CDR3 bases are TGTGCCAGCAGTTTTTATCGGCGGGAGGAGCCCGGGGAGACCCAGTACTTC.

The V call is TRBV2, the J call TRBJ2-1, with TRBD2 matching 7 bases. After removal of 6 bases from V and 5 bases from J, the junction contained 7 bases not matched to a gene. This CDR3 comprises 14 residues. Looked up from germline, CDR1 is SNHLY and CDR2 is FYNNEI. In DNA form, the CDR3 reads TGTGCCAGCAGCGGCGTGGGGGGGGACAATGAGCAGTTCTTC. Protein sequence: CASSGVGGDNEQFF.

This sequence joins TRBV28 and TRBJ1-6; D unresolved. The CDR3 runs 13 residues. Germline V gives CDR1 MDHEN, CDR2 SYDVKM. V was shortened by 5 bases and J by 14 bases, with 16 bases between the two germline ends. The chain's CDR3 is CASSPPPGEALHF. As DNA, the CDR3 is TGTGCCAGCAGTCCACCTCCGGGTGAAGCCCTCCACTTT.

The chain employs TRBV2 and TRBJ1-1; no clear D gene. Trimming cost V 10 bases and J 8 bases, with 17 bases left between them. This CDR3 comprises 12 residues. Germline V CDR1 and CDR2: SNHLY, FYNNEI. The CDR3 is CAITAGVSEAFF. The CDR3 DNA sequence: TGTGCCATCACAGCGGGTGTCTCCGAAGCTTTCTTT.

The chain employs TRBV5-4 and TRBJ1-5; TRBD1 is a possible D gene (6 bases). V was pared by 4 bases and J by 0 bases, with 11 bases between. Germline lookup yields CDR1 SGHNT and CDR2 YYREEE (reference sequence). CDR3 length: 15 residues. The CDR3 sequence: CASSSQGSSNQPQHF. The CDR3 DNA sequence: TGTGCCAGCAGCAGTCAGGGGAGTAGCAATCAGCCCCAGCATTTT. Together with reference TRBV5-4 and TRBJ1-5, the CDR3 gives the full variable domain: ETGVTQSPTHLIKTRGQQVTLRCSSQSGHNTVSWYQQALGQGPQFIFQYYREEENGRGNFPPRFSGLQFPNYSSELNVNALELDDSALYLCASSSQGSSNQPQHFGDGTRLSIL.

The chain links TRBV7-8 to TRBJ2-5; TRBD2 matches 10 bases. This CDR3 is 15 amino acids long. Germline lookup yields CDR1 SGHVS and CDR2 FQNEAQ. Trimming at V came to 0 bases and at J to 4 bases, leaving 2 bases not matched to a gene. The CDR3 here is CASSLALAGAETQYF. The CDR3 nucleotides are TGTGCCAGCAGCTTAGCTCTAGCGGGGGCAGAGACCCAGTACTTC.

V usage is TRBV1 and J usage is TRBJ1-5; TRBD1, as called in the table, went unchecked against the DNA. TRBV1 is classified as a pseudogene. This CDR3 region has 15 residues. Here the CDR3 reads CTLQNVTGPSQPQHF. CDR3 bases: TGCACCCTACAAAACGTGACAGGGCCTAGTCAGCCCCAGCATTTT.

The chain employs TRBV7-8 and TRBJ1-2; unclear D gene. Germline CDR1 SGHVS, CDR2 FQNEAQ. V was cut by 1 base and J by 2 bases, with 8 bases left in between. CDR3 length: 14 residues. The CDR3 protein is CASSLGGGNYGYTF. The CDR3 region has the DNA TGTGCCAGCAGCTTAGGAGGAGGGAACTATGGCTACACCTTC.

The chain employs TRBV28 and TRBJ2-1, with D tentatively TRBD1 (6 bases). In germline, CDR1 is MDHEN, CDR2 SYDVKM. V shed 5 bases and J shed 2 bases, with 13 bases lying between them. The CDR3 is 15 residues long. The CDR3: CASSPGQPPYNEQFF. The CDR3 bases are TGTGCCAGCAGTCCCGGACAGCCGCCCTACAATGAGCAGTTCTTC.

This chain links TRBV5-5 with TRBJ2-7, with D perhaps TRBD1 (5 bases). Germline V gene data show CDR1 as SGHKS and CDR2 as YYEKEE (reference sequence). The ends were cut back, 2 bases at V and 3 bases at J, with 18 bases in the middle. The CDR3 sequence is 16 residues long. CDR3 in amino acids: CASSFVKMAGFYEQYF. The CDR3, as DNA: TGTGCCAGCAGCTTCGTGAAGATGGCAGGGTTCTACGAGCAGTACTTC.

The chain uses TRBV28 and TRBJ1-2, with 8 bases matching TRBD1. CDR3 length equals 14 residues. V trimming: 6 bases; J trimming: 5 bases; junction bases outside the gene matches: 8. Germline CDR1 MDHEN, CDR2 SYDVKM. CDR3 amino acids: CASSSGGAWYGYTF. The CDR3 nucleotides read TGTGCCAGCAGCTCAGGGGGCGCATGGTATGGCTACACCTTC.

This clone was observed a few times. This chain uses TRBV11-2 with TRBJ1-6; D gene uncertain. V lost 5 bases and J 12 bases, leaving 11 bases between the germline ends. CDR3 length equals 12 residues. Germline lookup yields CDR1 SGHAT and CDR2 FQNNGV. Written as DNA, the CDR3 is TGTGCCAGCAGCCAACTCCGTGAACCCCTCCACTTT. This encodes CASSQLREPLHF.

This clone was seen a few times. This chain connects TRBV7-9 to TRBJ2-5; perhaps TRBD2 as D (5 bases). Per the germline V gene, CDR1 is SEHNR and CDR2 is FQNEAQ (reference sequence). This CDR3 contains 15 residues. The germline V and J ends were trimmed by 5 bases and 4 bases, with 17 bases remaining between them. The CDR3 DNA reads as TGTGCCAGCAGCCTCTATCTCTCAGGAGGAGAGACCCAGTACTTC. Its protein is CASSLYLSGGETQYF.

V gene TRBV15 combines with J gene TRBJ1-2; D ambiguous. The CDR3 consists of 14 residues. Germline V gene sequence: CDR1 LNHNV, CDR2 YYDKDF (reference sequence). V was shortened by 1 base and J by 4 bases, with 10 bases between the two germline ends. CDR3 coding DNA: TGTGCCACCAGCAGAGTAGGCAGCGGCTATGGCTACACCTTC. As protein: CATSRVGSGYGYTF.

V gene TRBV5-8 combines with J gene TRBJ1-3; D is unclear. The V gene's germline CDR1 is SGHTS and CDR2 YDEGEE. The V gene lost 4 bases and the J gene lost 0 bases, with 11 bases spanning the gap. The CDR3 has 15 amino acids. For the CDR3, the DNA is TGTGCCAGCAGCGGGAGGCGGGTCTCTGGAAACACCATATATTTT. Translating gives CASSGRRVSGNTIYF.

This clone was found a few times. The genes are TRBV20-1 and TRBJ1-4; D possibly corresponds to TRBD1 (5 bases). The CDR3 runs to 12 residues. The germline gives CDR1 DFQATT, CDR2 SNEGSKA (reference sequence). The ends were cut back, 3 bases at V and 10 bases at J, with 12 bases in the middle. CDR3 sequence (DNA): TGCAGTGCTAGTCGCCAGGGCGGAAAACTGTTTTTT. This encodes CSASRQGGKLFF.

The chain uses TRBV18 and TRBJ1-4; 8 bases align to TRBD1. The ends lost 4 bases at V and 0 bases at J; junction bases unmatched: 4. CDR1 and CDR2 (germline): KGHSH, LQKENI. This CDR3 region has 16 residues. The CDR3 bases are TGTGCCAGCTCACAAATACAGGGGGCAACTAATGAAAAACTGTTTTTT. Amino acid sequence: CASSQIQGATNEKLFF.

The gene calls are TRBV21-1 and TRBJ1-3. TRBV21-1 is a pseudogene. The CDR3 is 19 amino acids. CDR3 sequence (DNA): TGTGCCAGCAGCAAAAAAAATCCGGGGGACTTTTGGGCGGAAAACACCATATATTTT. Translation gives CASSKKNPGDFWAENTIYF.

The chain employs TRBV19 and TRBJ2-2, with D unresolved. Germline lookup yields CDR1 LNHDA and CDR2 SQIVND (reference sequence). Trimming removed 5 bases from V and 6 bases from J, with 4 bases in between. CDR3 length: 11 residues. CDR3 coding DNA: TGTGCCAGTAGTCCCTCCGGGGAGCTGTTTTTT. Its translation: CASSPSGELFF.

The J gene is TRBJ1-2, the V gene TRBV28, with 7 bases that match TRBD1. The CDR3 loop spans 16 amino acids. V shed 3 bases and J 4 bases; nucleotides not matched to a gene: 11. Germline V gives CDR1 MDHEN, CDR2 SYDVKM. CDR3 DNA sequence: TGTGCCAGCAGTTTGGGACAGCATCTCCCCGGCTATGGCTACACCTTC. The encoded protein is CASSLGQHLPGYGYTF.

The chain combines TRBV29-1 with TRBJ1-5; D gene uncertain. The CDR3 totals 12 residues. Trimming removed 4 bases from V and 2 bases from J, with 6 bases in between. CDR1 is SQVTM and CDR2 is ANQGSEA in the germline V gene. Here the CDR3 reads CSVAVGNQPQHF. CDR3 nucleotide sequence: TGCAGCGTTGCGGTGGGCAATCAGCCCCAGCATTTT.

This chain joins TRBV18 and TRBJ1-6; D gene uncertain. Trimming took 2 bases from V and 19 from J, leaving 18 bases between them. This CDR3 spans 13 amino acids. Per the germline V gene, CDR1 is KGHSH and CDR2 is LQKENI. Here the CDR3 reads CASSPSISDSPHF. The CDR3 nucleotides are TGTGCCAGCTCACCATCTATAAGCGATTCTCCGCACTTT.

CDR3 protein: CASSFTLAGASTDTQYF. CDR3 nucleotides: TGTGCCAGCAGCTTTACACTGGCGGGGGCTAGCACAGATACGCAGTATTTT. The V gene is TRBV7-9, the J gene TRBJ2-3, with D possibly matching TRBD2 (7 bases). V was pared by 3 bases and J by 0 bases, with 16 bases between. Germline V gives CDR1 SEHNR, CDR2 FQNEAQ (reference sequence). This CDR3 spans 17 amino acids.